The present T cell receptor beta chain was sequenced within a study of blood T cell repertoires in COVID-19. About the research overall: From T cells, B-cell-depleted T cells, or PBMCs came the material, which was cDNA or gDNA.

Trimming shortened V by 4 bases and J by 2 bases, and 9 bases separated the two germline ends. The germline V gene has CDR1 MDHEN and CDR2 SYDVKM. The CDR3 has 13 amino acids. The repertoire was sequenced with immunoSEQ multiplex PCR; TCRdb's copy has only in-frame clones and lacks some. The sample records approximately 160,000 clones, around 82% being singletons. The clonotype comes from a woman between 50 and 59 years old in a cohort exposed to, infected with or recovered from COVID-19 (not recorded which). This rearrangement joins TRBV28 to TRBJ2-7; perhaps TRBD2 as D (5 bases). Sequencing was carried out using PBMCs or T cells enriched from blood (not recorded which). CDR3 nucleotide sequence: TGTGCCAGCAGTTATAGCGAGACCTACGAGCAGTACTTC. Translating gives CASSYSETYEQYF.